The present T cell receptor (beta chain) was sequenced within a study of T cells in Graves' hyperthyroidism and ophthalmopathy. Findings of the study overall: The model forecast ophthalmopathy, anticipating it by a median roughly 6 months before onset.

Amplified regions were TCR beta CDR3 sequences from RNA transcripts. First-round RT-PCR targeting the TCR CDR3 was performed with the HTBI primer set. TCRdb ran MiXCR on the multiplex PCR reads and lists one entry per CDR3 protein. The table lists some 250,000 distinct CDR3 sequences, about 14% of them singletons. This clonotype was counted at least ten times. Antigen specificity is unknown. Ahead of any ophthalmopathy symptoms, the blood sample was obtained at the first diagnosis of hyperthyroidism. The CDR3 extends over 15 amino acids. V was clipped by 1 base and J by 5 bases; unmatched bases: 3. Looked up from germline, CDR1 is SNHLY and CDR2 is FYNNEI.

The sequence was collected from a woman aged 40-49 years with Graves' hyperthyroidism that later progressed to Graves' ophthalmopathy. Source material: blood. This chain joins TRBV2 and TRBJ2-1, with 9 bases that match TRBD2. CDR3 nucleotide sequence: TGTGCCAGCAGTGAAGGGCTAGCGGGAAACAATGAGCAGTTCTTC. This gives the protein CASSEGLAGNNEQFF.